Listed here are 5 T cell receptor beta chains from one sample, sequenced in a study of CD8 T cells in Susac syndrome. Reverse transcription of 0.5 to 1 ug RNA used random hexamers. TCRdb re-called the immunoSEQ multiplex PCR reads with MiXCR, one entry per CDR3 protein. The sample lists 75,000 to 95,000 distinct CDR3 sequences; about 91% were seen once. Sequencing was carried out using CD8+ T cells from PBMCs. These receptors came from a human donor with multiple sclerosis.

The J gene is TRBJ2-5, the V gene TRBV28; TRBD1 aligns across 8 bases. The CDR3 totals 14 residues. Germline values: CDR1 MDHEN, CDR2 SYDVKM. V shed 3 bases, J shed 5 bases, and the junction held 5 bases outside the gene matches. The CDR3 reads CASSLQGADETQYF. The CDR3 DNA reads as TGTGCCAGCAGTTTGCAGGGGGCAGACGAGACCCAGTACTTC. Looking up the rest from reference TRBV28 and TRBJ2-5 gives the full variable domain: DVKVTQSSRYLVKRTGEKVFLECVQDMDHENMFWYRQDPGLGLRLIYFSYDVKMKEKGDIPEGYSVSREKKERFSLILESASTNQTSMYLCASSLQGADETQYFGPGTRLLVL.

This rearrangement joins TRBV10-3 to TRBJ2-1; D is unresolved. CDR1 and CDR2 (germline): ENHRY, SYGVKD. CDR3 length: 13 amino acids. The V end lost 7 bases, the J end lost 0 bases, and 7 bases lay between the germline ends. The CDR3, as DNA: TGTGCCATCAAATCCGGCTCCTACAATGAGCAGTTCTTC. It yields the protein CAIKSGSYNEQFF.

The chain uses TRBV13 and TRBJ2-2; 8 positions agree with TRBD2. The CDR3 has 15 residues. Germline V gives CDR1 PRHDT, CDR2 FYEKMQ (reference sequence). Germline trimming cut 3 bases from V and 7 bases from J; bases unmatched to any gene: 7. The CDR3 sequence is CASSFPGGPDGELFF. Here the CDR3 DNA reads TGTGCCAGCAGCTTTCCGGGAGGGCCGGACGGGGAGCTGTTTTTT.

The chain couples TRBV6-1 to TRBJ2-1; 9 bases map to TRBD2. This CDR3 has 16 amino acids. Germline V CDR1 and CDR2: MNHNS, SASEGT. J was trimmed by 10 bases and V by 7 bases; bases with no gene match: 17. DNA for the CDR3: TGTGCCAGCACCCACCAAGCTGGCGGGGGGGCTTTGGAGCAGTTCTTC. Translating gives CASTHQAGGGALEQFF.

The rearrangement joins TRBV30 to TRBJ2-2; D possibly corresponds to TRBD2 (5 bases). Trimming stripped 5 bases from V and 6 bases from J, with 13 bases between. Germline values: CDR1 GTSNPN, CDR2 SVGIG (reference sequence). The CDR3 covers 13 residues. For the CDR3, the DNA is TGTGCCTGGGGCCCTACTAGATCCGGGGAGCTGTTTTTT. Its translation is CAWGPTRSGELFF.